This T cell receptor beta chain was recorded in a study of CD8+ T cells in alopecia areata. This clone was observed a handful of times. The antigen is not known. Regarding treatment: oral pan-JAK inhibitor, 5-10 mg twice daily. General study results and limits: Tissue-resident alphabeta T cells belonging to normal skin likewise get sequenced within scalp specimens. Mouse data revealed clearer TCR sharing than patient data did, a gap possibly tied to HLA.

Reverse transcription of extracted RNA yielded cDNA, which provided the sequencing template. Some clones are missing from TCRdb's copy, which holds only in-frame ones; the method was immunoSEQ multiplex PCR. Of about 200,000 clones in the sample, more than 30% were seen once. V was cut by 8 bases and J by 9 bases, with 17 bases left in between. This CDR3 region has 14 residues. Germline V gives CDR1 MNHEY, CDR2 SVGAGI. This receptor was obtained from a human donor with alopecia areata. The chain has TRBV6-5 and TRBJ1-6, with D perhaps TRBD1 (5 bases). Sample: CD4+ T cells sorted from blood, taken between weeks 30 and 35, from a patient treated with tofacitinib. For the CDR3, the DNA is TGTGCCAGCTATTCGGGCACGGGGGGTTCACCCCTCCACTTT. Protein product: CASYSGTGGSPLHF.